The table lists the clone carrying this T cell receptor beta chain with a few counts. Antigen unknown. There are 14 residues in the CDR3. V lost 7 bases, J lost 2 bases, and 4 bases stayed unmatched. The germline CDR1 and CDR2 sequences are MNHNS and SASEGT. The sample is drawn from a study of CD8 T cells in ankylosing spondylitis. Study results and limitations: Researchers reportedly found disease-linked clones significantly enriched in matched ankylosing spondylitis synovial fluid. Clones linked with disease were CD8+ and fairly uncommon in the peripheral blood. Characteristic, it appeared, of ankylosing spondylitis blood was a TCR beta motif of seven or eight highly homologous variants.

As the method for making TCR beta libraries, quantitative 5'-RACE with molecular barcodes was used. TCRdb fed the 5' RACE reads into MiXCR, producing one record per CDR3 protein. The sample lists around 490,000 distinct CDR3 sequences; approximately 5% were seen once. This chain uses TRBV6-1 with TRBJ1-1, with TRBD1 matching 10 bases. The origin of this receptor is a male donor with ankylosing spondylitis. Sequencing was carried out using blood, either unsorted or a sorted T cell fraction (not recorded which). The CDR3 spells CASIRTGGNTEAFF. The CDR3 DNA reads TGTGCCAGCATTCGGACAGGGGGTAACACTGAAGCTTTCTTT.